Listed below are T cell receptor beta chains from one sample, sequenced in a study of blood T cells in healthy people across ages. TCRdb processed the 5' RACE reads anew with MiXCR; each CDR3 protein has one entry. This table holds 450,000 to 650,000 distinct CDR3 sequences, about 25% found once. The sample also formed part of further work on T cells of mothers and their children.

Sequencing was carried out using blood. The receptors here all came from a boy younger than 18 in good health. CDR3s include the opening cysteine and the closing phenylalanine or tryptophan.

V: TRBV14
J: TRBJ2-3
CDR3: CASSQGGVADTQYF

V: TRBV4-3
J: TRBJ2-2
CDR3: CASSHHAKGILTGELFF

V: TRBV6-5
J: TRBJ1-2
CDR3: CASSHGQGANYGYTF

V: TRBV7-9
J: TRBJ1-6
CDR3: CASSLVSDSPLHF

V: TRBV11-1
J: TRBJ2-1
CDR3: CASSGKGDRAMVAPNNEQFF

V: TRBV27
J: TRBJ2-6
CDR3: CASSQYSGANVLTF

V: TRBV10-3
J: TRBJ2-7
CDR3: CAISQLDEQYF

V: TRBV4-1
J: TRBJ2-2
CDR3: CASSQGDRASTGELFF

V: TRBV6-1
J: TRBJ1-4
CDR3: CASSPGRGMGKLFF

V: TRBV9
J: TRBJ2-1
CDR3: CASVRGAGGPTNEQFF

V: TRBV7-2
J: TRBJ2-2
CDR3: CASSFRGLDSAGELFF

V: TRBV29-1
J: TRBJ2-7
CDR3: CSVRTGPYEQYF

V: TRBV7-2
J: TRBJ2-7
CDR3: CASSLGPGLESPEQYF

V: TRBV20-1
J: TRBJ1-5
CDR3: CSARDIRGLYSNQPQHF

V: TRBV14
J: TRBJ2-1
CDR3: CASSQDWTSENNEQFF

V: TRBV7-2
J: TRBJ2-3
CDR3: CASSLTGPTDTQYF

V: TRBV25-1
J: TRBJ2-1
CDR3: CASSEYGDRDEYNEQFF

V: TRBV28
J: TRBJ1-4
CDR3: CASSPAEGNEKLFF

V: TRBV2
J: TRBJ2-6
CDR3: CASSTGNGANVLTF

V: TRBV5-1
J: TRBJ2-4
CDR3: CARAKNIQYF

V: TRBV5-6
J: TRBJ2-3
CDR3: CASRRGTGTDTQYF

V: TRBV4-2
J: TRBJ2-7
CDR3: CASSQEGTSGLYEQYF

V: TRBV6-1
J: TRBJ1-2
CDR3: CASNGRGVANYGYTF

V: TRBV20-1
J: TRBJ1-1
CDR3: CSAREAGSNTEAFF

V: TRBV5-6
J: -
CDR3: CASSLYPSGGYNEQFF

V: TRBV9
J: TRBJ2-7
CDR3: CASSSRGGQLSSCEQYF

V: TRBV7-9
J: -
CDR3: CASSQPGPGDEQFF

V: TRBV9
J: TRBJ1-4
CDR3: CASSAQGAPNEKLFF

V: TRBV6-4
J: TRBJ2-1
CDR3: CASRFTGREQFF

V: TRBV6-5
J: TRBJ2-1
CDR3: CASSLGGAGNEQFF

V: TRBV7-8
J: TRBJ2-5
CDR3: CASSLQTIIETQYF

V: TRBV9
J: TRBJ2-2
CDR3: CASSAYENTGELFF

V: TRBV7-9
J: TRBJ1-1
CDR3: CASSWVVGLGTEAFF

V: TRBV9
J: TRBJ2-1
CDR3: CASSVVGSYNEQFF

V: TRBV3-1
J: TRBJ2-7
CDR3: CASSQEPREAGEQYF

V: TRBV2
J: -
CDR3: CASRTGLVAETQYF

V: TRBV29-1
J: -
CDR3: CSVGRLIAGGSNEQFF

V: TRBV2
J: -
CDR3: CASSETSGGNGEQFF

V: TRBV7-8
J: TRBJ1-1
CDR3: CASSPRGRVTEAFF

V: TRBV5-1
J: TRBJ2-3
CDR3: CASSLAPSTSGRQDTQYF

V: TRBV4-3
J: TRBJ1-2
CDR3: CASSQDRSVINGYTF

V: TRBV29-1
J: TRBJ1-1
CDR3: CSVRDSGYEAFF

V: TRBV7-3
J: TRBJ1-2
CDR3: CASSLQGTEYGGYTF

V: TRBV27
J: TRBJ1-2
CDR3: CASSLRWGINGYTF

V: TRBV7-6
J: TRBJ1-1
CDR3: CASSLRTGGIYTEAFF

V: TRBV12-3/TRBV12-4
J: TRBJ1-1
CDR3: CASSLRQGTTEAFF

V: TRBV6-2/TRBV6-3
J: TRBJ2-1
CDR3: CASIPAPASYNEQFF

V: TRBV6-1
J: -
CDR3: CASSEGQLYEQYF

V: TRBV24-1
J: TRBJ2-5
CDR3: CATSDGGTSSSETQYF

V: TRBV7-2
J: TRBJ1-1
CDR3: CASSALGGDSMNTEAFF

V: TRBV28
J: TRBJ2-7
CDR3: CASSSAWDEQYF

V: TRBV7-2
J: TRBJ1-5
CDR3: CASRETTGPNQPQHF

V: TRBV7-2
J: TRBJ1-6
CDR3: CASSLREGTYNTPLHF

V: TRBV27
J: TRBJ1-6
CDR3: CASSLFGGALHF

V: TRBV29-1
J: TRBJ2-7
CDR3: CSVVRAYEQYF

V: TRBV12-3/TRBV12-4
J: TRBJ2-2
CDR3: CASSSPWGQINTGELFF

V: TRBV29-1
J: TRBJ2-4
CDR3: CSVDEQGKNIQYF

V: TRBV4-3
J: TRBJ2-7
CDR3: CASSHPGTSHEQYF

V: TRBV5-1
J: -
CDR3: CASSLAERYNEQFF

V: TRBV2
J: TRBJ2-3
CDR3: CASSPGLAEADTQYF